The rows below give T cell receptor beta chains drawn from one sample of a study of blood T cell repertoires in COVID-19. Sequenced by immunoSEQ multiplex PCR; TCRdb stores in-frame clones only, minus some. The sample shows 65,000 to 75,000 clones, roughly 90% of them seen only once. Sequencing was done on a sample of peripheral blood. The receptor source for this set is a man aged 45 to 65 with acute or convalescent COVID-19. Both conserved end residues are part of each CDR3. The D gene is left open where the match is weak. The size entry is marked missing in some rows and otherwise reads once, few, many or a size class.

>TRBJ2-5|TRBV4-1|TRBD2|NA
CASSQWASGEPQETQYF
TGCGCCAGCAGCCAATGGGCTAGCGGGGAACCCCAAGAGACCCAGTACTTC
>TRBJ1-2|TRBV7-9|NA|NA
CASSAGRDGYTF
TGTGCCAGCAGCGCAGGGCGAGATGGCTACACCTTC
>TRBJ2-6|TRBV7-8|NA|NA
CASSPPGFRAGANVLTF
TGTGCCAGCAGCCCTCCGGGGTTTCGGGCTGGGGCCAACGTCCTGACTTTC
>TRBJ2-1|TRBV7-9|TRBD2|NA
CASSLRLAGGNEQFF
TGTGCCAGCAGCTTAAGACTAGCGGGGGGTAATGAGCAGTTCTTC
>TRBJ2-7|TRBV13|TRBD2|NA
CASSLGTREDHEQYF
TGTGCCAGCAGCTTAGGCACGCGGGAGGACCACGAGCAGTACTTC
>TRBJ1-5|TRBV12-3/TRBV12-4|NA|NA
CASSKQGSQPQHF
TGTGCCAGCAGCAAACAGGGAAGTCAGCCCCAGCATTTT
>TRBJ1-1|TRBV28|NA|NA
CASSLSGSATEAFF
TGTGCCAGCAGTTTATCAGGGTCGGCGACTGAAGCTTTCTTT
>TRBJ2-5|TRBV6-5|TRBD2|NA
CASSPPRTSRETQYF
TGTGCCAGCAGTCCACCTCGGACTAGCAGAGAGACCCAGTACTTC
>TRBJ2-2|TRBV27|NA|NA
CASSLSPGTGELFF
TGTGCCAGCAGTTTAAGTCCGGGCACCGGGGAGCTGTTTTTT
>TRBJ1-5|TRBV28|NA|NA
CASISGNQPQHF
TGTGCCAGCATTTCTGGCAATCAGCCCCAGCATTTT
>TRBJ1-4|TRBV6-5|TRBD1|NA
CASRNRGGEKLFF
TGTGCCAGCAGAAACAGGGGGGGCGAAAAACTGTTTTTT
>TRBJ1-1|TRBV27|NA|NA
CASSLSASAGAEAFF
TGTGCCAGCAGTTTATCTGCCTCCGCGGGGGCTGAAGCTTTCTTT
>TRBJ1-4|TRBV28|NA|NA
CASSFQGINEKLFF
TGTGCCAGCAGTTTCCAGGGCATTAATGAAAAACTGTTTTTT
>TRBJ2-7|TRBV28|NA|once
CASSSRTALPLYEQYF
TGTGCCAGCAGTTCCCGGACAGCCTTGCCCCTCTACGAGCAGTACTTC
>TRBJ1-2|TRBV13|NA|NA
CASKPGVGYGYTF
TGTGCCAGCAAGCCCGGGGTGGGGTATGGCTACACCTTC
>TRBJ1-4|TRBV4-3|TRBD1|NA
CASSPKGDRAEKLFF
TGCGCCAGCAGCCCAAAAGGGGACAGGGCGGAAAAACTGTTTTTT
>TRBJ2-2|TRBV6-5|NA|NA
CASSYFNGELFF
TGTGCCAGCAGTTACTTTAACGGGGAGCTGTTTTTT
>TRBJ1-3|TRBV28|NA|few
CASSLAGVGNTIYF
TGTGCCAGCAGTTTAGCCGGGGTCGGAAACACCATATATTTT
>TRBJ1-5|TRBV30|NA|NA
CAWRVNSNQPQHF
TGTGCCTGGAGGGTTAACAGTAATCAGCCCCAGCATTTT
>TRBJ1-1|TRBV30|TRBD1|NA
CAWSHPGQGAGEAFF
TGTGCCTGGAGTCACCCGGGACAGGGGGCTGGGGAAGCTTTCTTT
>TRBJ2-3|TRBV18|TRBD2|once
CASSPPGSGARDTQYF
TGTGCCAGCTCTCCTCCAGGTAGCGGGGCCCGGGATACGCAGTATTTT
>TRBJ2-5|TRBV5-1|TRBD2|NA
CASGPSGRAGVETQYF
TGCGCCAGCGGGCCTAGCGGGAGGGCCGGGGTAGAGACCCAGTACTTC
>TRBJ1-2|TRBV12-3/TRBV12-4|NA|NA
CASSFTARYGYTF
TGTGCCAGCAGTTTTACAGCCCGCTATGGCTACACCTTC
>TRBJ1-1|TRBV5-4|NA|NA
CASSRRGAEGTEAFF
TGTGCCAGCAGCCGGCGGGGGGCAGAAGGCACTGAAGCTTTCTTT
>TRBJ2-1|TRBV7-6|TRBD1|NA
CASSLALQGANEQFF
TGTGCCAGCAGCTTAGCTTTACAGGGGGCGAATGAGCAGTTCTTC
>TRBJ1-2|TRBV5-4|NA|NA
CASSLVQSNYGYTF
TGTGCCAGCAGTCTAGTGCAGTCCAACTATGGCTACACCTTC
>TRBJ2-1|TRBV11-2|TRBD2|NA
CASTEQPLAGAAYNEQFF
TGTGCCAGCACCGAACAACCTTTAGCGGGAGCTGCCTACAATGAGCAGTTCTTC
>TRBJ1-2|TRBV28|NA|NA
CASRETANYGYTF
TGTGCCAGCAGAGAGACAGCCAACTATGGCTACACCTTC
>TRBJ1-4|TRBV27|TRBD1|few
CASRNGTGSEKLFF
TGTGCCAGCCGAAACGGGACAGGTAGTGAAAAACTGTTTTTT
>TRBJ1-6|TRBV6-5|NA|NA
CASSYVGRGGNSPLHF
TGTGCCAGCAGTTACGTCGGTAGGGGGGGGAATTCACCCCTCCACTTT
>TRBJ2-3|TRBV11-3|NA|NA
CASSSTEPDTQYF
TGTGCCAGCAGCAGCACAGAACCCGATACGCAGTATTTT
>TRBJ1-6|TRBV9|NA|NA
CASSEGPSGSSYNSPLHF
TGTGCCAGCAGCGAGGGCCCGTCGGGGAGCTCCTATAATTCACCCCTCCACTTT
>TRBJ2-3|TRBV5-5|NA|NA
CASSLFHGGLRRTDTQYF
TGTGCCAGCAGCTTGTTCCATGGGGGGTTAAGGCGCACAGATACGCAGTATTTT
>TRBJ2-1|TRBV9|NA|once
CASSSERNEQFF
TGTGCCAGCAGCTCAGAGCGGAATGAGCAGTTCTTC
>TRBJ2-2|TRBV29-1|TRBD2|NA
CSVKLAANTGELFF
TGCAGCGTTAAACTAGCGGCGAACACCGGGGAGCTGTTTTTT
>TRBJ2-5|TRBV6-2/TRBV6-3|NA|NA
CASSYEVQETQYF
TGTGCCAGCAGTTACGAGGTACAAGAGACCCAGTACTTC
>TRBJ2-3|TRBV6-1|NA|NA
CASSDPNTDTQYF
TGTGCCAGCAGTGATCCCAACACAGATACGCAGTATTTT
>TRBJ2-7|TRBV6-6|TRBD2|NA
CASNEGLEAYEQYF
TGTGCCAGCAACGAAGGACTAGAAGCCTACGAGCAGTACTTC
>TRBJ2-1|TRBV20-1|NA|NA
CSASALVSYNEQFF
TGCAGTGCTAGTGCGCTAGTCTCCTACAATGAGCAGTTCTTC
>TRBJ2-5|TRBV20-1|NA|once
CSVNRVETQYF
TGCAGTGTGAACAGGGTGGAGACCCAGTACTTC
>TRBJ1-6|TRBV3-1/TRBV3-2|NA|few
CASSRIQGYNSPLHF
TGTGCCAGCAGCCGAATACAGGGTTATAATTCACCCCTCCACTTT
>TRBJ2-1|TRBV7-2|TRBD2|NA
CASSSSGSGFF
TGTGCCAGCAGCTCTAGCGGGAGTGGGTTCTTC
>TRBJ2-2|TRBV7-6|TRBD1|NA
CASSLGTGGNTGELFF
TGTGCCAGCAGCTTAGGGACAGGGGGAAACACCGGGGAGCTGTTTTTT
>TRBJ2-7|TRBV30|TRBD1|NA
CAWTGGSYEQYF
TGTGCCTGGACAGGGGGCTCGTACGAGCAGTACTTC
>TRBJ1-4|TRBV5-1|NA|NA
CASSSWTDEKLFF
TGCGCCAGCAGCTCTTGGACAGATGAAAAACTGTTTTTT
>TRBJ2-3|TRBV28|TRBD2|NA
CASSLPGTRMVVADTQYF
TGTGCCAGCAGTTTACCCGGGACTAGAATGGTAGTTGCGGATACGCAGTATTTT
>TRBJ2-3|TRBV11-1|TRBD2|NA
CASSLVAGSTTDTQYF
TGTGCCAGCAGCTTGGTAGCGGGGAGCACCACAGATACGCAGTATTTT
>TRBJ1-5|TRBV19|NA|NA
CASSIAGGGSSNQPQHF
TGTGCCAGTAGTATTGCCGGCGGGGGCAGTAGCAATCAGCCCCAGCATTTT
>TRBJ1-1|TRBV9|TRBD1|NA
CASSVGQGVSGAFF
TGTGCCAGCAGCGTGGGACAGGGGGTGAGTGGAGCTTTCTTT
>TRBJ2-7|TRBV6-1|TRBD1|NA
CASSEDRGAYEQYF
TGTGCCAGCAGTGAGGACAGGGGCGCCTACGAGCAGTACTTC
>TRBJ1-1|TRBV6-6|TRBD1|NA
CATSRQGGGNTEAFF
TGTGCCACCTCGAGACAGGGAGGTGGGAACACTGAAGCTTTCTTT
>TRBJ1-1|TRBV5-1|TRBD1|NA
CASSLRQGTMNTEAFF
TGCGCCAGCAGCTTAAGACAGGGAACAATGAACACTGAAGCTTTCTTT
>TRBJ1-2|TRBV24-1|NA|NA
CATSFGQNGYTF
TGTGCCACCAGTTTTGGACAAAACGGCTACACCTTC